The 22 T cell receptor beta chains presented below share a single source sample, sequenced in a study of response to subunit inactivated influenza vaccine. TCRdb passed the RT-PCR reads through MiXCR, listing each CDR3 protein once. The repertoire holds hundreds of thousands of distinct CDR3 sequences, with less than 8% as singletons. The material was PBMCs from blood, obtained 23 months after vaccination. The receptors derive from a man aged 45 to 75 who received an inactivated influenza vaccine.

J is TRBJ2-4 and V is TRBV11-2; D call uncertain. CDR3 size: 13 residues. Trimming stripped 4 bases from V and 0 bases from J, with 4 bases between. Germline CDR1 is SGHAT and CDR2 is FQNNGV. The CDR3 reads CASSSPAKNIQYF. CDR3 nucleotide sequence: TGTGCCAGCAGCTCCCCAGCCAAAAACATTCAGTACTTC.

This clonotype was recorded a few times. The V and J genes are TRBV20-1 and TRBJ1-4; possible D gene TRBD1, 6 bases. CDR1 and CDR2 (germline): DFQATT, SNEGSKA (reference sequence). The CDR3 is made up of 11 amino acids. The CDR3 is CTGQFQEKLFF. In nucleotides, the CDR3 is TGCACCGGACAGTTCCAGGAAAAACTGTTTTTT.

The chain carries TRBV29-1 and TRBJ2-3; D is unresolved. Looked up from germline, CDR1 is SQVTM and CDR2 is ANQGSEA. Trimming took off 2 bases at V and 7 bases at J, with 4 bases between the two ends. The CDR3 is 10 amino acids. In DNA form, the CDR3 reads TGCAGCGTTGAATCCCATACGCAGTATTTT. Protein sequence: CSVESHTQYF.

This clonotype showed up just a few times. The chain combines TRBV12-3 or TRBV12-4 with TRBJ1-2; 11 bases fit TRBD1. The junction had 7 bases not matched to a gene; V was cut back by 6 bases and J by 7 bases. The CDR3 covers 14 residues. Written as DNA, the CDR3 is TGTGCCAGCAGAAGAGGACAGGGGGCCTTTGGCTACACCTTC. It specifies CASRRGQGAFGYTF.

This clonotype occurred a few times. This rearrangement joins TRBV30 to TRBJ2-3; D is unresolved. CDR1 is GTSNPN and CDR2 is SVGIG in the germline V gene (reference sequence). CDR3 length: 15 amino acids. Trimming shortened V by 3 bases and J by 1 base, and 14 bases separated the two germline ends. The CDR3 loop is CAWRASPARTDTQYF. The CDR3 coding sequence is TGTGCCTGGAGGGCTTCCCCTGCCCGCACAGATACGCAGTATTTT.

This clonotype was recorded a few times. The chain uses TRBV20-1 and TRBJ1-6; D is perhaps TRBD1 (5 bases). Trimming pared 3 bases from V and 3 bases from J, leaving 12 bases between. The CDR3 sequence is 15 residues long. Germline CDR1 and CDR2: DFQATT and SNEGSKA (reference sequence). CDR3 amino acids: CSASRRQGYNSPLHF. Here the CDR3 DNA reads TGCAGTGCTAGTAGGCGTCAGGGCTATAATTCACCCCTCCACTTT.

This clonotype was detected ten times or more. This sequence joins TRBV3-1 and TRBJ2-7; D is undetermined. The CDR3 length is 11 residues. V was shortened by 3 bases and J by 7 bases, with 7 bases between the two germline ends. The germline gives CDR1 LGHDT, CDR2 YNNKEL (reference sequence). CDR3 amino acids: CASSHNREQYF. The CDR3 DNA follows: TGTGCCAGCAGCCACAACCGGGAGCAGTACTTC.

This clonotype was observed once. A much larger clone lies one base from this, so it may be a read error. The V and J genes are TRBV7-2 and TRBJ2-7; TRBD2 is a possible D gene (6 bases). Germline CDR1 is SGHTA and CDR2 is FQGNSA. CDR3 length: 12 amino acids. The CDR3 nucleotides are TGTGCCAGCGGCTTAGCGGTCTACGAGCAGTACTTC. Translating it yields CASGLAVYEQYF.

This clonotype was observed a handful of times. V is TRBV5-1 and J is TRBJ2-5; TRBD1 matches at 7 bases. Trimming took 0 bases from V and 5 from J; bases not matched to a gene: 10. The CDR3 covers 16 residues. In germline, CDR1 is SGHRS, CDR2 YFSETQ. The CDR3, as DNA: TGCGCCAGCAGCTTGGCTGGGACAGCCTTGGTGGAGACCCAGTACTTC. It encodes CASSLAGTALVETQYF.

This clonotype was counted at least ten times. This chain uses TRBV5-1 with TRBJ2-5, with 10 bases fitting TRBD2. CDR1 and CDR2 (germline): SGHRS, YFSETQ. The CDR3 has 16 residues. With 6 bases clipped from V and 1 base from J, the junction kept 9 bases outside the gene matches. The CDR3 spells CASTPGLADFQETQYF. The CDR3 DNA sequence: TGCGCCAGCACCCCAGGACTAGCGGATTTCCAAGAGACCCAGTACTTC.

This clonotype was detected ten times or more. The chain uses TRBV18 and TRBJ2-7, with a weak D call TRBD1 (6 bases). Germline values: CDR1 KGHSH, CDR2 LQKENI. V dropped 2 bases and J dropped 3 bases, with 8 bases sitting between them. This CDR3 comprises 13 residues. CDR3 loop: CASSPGQIYEQYF. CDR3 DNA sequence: TGTGCCAGCTCACCAGGACAGATCTACGAGCAGTACTTC. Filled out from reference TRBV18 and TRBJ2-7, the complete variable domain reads NAGVMQNPRHLVRRRGQEARLRCSPMKGHSHVYWYRQLPEEGLKFMVYLQKENIIDESGMPKERFSAEFPKEGPSILRIQQVVRGDSAAYFCASSPGQIYEQYFGPGTRLTVT.

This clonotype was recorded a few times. CDR3 nucleotides: TGTGCCAGCAGTTTCTTTGCTGTGGGAGGCCCCTACGAGCAGTACTTC. This sequence encodes CASSFFAVGGPYEQYF. V is TRBV28 and J is TRBJ2-7, with a tentative D call TRBD2 (6 bases). CDR3 length: 16 amino acids. Germline V gene sequence: CDR1 MDHEN, CDR2 SYDVKM. Trimming stripped 3 bases from V and 2 bases from J, with 17 bases between.

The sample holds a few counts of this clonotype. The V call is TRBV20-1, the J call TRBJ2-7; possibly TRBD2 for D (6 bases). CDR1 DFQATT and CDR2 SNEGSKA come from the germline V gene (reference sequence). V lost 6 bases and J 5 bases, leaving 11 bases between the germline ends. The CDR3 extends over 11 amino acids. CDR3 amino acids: CSASRRDEQYF. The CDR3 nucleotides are TGCAGTGCCAGTAGGAGGGACGAGCAGTACTTC.

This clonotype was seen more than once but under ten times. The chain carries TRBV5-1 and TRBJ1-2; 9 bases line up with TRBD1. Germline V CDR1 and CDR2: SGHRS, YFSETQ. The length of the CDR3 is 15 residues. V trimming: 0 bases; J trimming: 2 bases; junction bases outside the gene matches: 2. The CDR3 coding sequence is TGCGCCAGCAGCTTGGGGGACAGGGTGAACTATGGCTACACCTTC. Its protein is CASSLGDRVNYGYTF.

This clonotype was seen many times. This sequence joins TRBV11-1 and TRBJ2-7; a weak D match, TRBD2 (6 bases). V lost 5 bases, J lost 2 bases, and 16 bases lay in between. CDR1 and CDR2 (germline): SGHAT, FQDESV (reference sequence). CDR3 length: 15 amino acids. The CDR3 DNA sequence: TGTGCCAGCAGCCAAGGTGGCGGGGTCGCCTACGAGCAGTACTTC. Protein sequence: CASSQGGGVAYEQYF.

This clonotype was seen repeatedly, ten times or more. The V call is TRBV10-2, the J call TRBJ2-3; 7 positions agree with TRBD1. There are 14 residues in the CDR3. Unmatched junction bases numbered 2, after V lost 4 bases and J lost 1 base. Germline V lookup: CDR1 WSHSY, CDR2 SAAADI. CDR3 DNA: TGCGCCAGCAGTGGACAGGGCGGCACAGATACGCAGTATTTT. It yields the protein CASSGQGGTDTQYF.

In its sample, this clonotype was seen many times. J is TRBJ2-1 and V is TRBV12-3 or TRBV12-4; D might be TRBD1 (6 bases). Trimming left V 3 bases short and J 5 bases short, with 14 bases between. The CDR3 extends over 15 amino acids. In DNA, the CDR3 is TGTGCCAGCAGTTTCTCAGGGGCGGCCCACAATGAGCAGTTCTTC. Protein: CASSFSGAAHNEQFF.

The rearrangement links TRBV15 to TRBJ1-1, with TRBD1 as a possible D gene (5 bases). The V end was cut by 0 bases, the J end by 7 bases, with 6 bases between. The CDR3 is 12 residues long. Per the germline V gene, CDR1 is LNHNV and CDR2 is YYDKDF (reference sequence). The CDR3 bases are TGTGCCACCAGCAGAGAAGACAGTGAAGCTTTCTTT. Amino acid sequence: CATSREDSEAFF.

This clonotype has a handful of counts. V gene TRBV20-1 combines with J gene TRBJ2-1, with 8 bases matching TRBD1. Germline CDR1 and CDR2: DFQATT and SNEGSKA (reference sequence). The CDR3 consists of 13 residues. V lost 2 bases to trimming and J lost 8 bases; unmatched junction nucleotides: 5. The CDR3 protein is CSARQGADYEQFF. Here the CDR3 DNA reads TGCAGTGCTAGACAGGGGGCGGACTATGAGCAGTTCTTC.

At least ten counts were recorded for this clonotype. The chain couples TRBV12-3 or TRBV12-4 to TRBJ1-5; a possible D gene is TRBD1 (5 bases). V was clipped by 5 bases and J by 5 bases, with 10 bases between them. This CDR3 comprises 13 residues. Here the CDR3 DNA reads TGTGCCAGCAGTACCACGACAGATCAGCCCCAGCATTTT. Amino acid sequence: CASSTTTDQPQHF.

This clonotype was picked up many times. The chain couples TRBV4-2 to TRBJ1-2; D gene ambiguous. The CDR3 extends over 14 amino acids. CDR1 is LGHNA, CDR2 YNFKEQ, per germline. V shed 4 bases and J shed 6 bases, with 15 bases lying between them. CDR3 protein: CASSPDSWTHGYTF. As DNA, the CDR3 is TGTGCCAGCAGCCCTGACTCCTGGACCCATGGCTACACCTTC.

The DNA of the CDR3 is TGTGCCAGCAGCCTAAACGGGGGGGCGGGGGCTTTCTTT. Translated: CASSLNGGAGAFF. V is TRBV27 and J is TRBJ1-1; D might be TRBD1 (6 bases). From germline, CDR1 is MNHEY and CDR2 SMNVEV (reference sequence). Trimming cost V 6 bases and J 11 bases, with 19 bases left between them. This CDR3 comprises 13 residues.